The clone carrying this TCR beta chain was counted only a few times. Its antigen is currently unknown. Gene names are the mouse ones. The sequenced fragment ends 4 residues before the CDR3 boundary, so the rest is inferred from the germline J gene. Other DNA sequences within the sample encode an identical CDR3. The data stem from a study of CD8+ T cells in alopecia areata. Study-level information: C3H/HeJ graft donors with spontaneous alopecia, aged about 6-12 months, supplied skin that was transplanted onto female C3H/HeJ mice aged roughly 7-11 weeks.

After pooling, cutaneous lymph node cells were sorted with CD4, CD8alpha, NKG2D, NKG2ACE and other markers. Findings of the study overall: Higher clonality than in normal scalp was seen in lesional scalp, especially alopecia totalis/universalis.

The length of the CDR3 is 13 residues. Looked up from germline, CDR1 is NSQYPW and CDR2 is LRSPGD (reference sequence). The ends were cut back, 2 bases at V and 0 bases at J, with 4 bases in the middle. Extracted from the samples, RNA was reverse transcribed into cDNA to serve as the sequencing template. Only in-frame clones appear in the TCRdb table, and some are missing; sequencing was by immunoSEQ multiplex PCR. This set yields under 350,000 clones and no singletons; the top ten hold 1.2%. This chain links TRBV1 with TRBJ1-2; D gene uncertain. The sequence was obtained from a C3H/HeJ mouse with alopecia areata. The strain's MHC type: H2-k. Sequences were obtained from CD4+ T cells sorted from a lymph node. The DNA read from the CDR3 is TGCACCTGCAGTGCACAGGCAAACTCC. Its protein is CTCSAQANS. The full CDR3 sequence reads CTCSAQANSDYTF.